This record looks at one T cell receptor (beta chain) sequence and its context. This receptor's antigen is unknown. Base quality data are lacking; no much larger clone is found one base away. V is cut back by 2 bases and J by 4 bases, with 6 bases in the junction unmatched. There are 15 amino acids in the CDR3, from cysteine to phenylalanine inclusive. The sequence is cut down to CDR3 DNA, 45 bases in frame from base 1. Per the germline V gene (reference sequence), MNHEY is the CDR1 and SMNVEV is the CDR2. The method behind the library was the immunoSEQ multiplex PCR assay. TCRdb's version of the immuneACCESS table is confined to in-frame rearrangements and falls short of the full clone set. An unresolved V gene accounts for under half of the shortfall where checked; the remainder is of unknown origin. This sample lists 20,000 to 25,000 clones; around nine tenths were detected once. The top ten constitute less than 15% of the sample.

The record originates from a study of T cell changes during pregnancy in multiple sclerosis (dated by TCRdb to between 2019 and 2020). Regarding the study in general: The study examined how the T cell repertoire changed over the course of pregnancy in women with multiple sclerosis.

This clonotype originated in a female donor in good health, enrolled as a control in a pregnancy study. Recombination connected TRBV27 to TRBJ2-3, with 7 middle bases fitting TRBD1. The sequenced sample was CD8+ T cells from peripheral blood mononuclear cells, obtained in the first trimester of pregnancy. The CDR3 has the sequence CASSLQGERPDTQYF. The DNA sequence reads TGTGCCAGCAGTTTACAGGGGGAGAGGCCAGATACGCAGTATTTT.